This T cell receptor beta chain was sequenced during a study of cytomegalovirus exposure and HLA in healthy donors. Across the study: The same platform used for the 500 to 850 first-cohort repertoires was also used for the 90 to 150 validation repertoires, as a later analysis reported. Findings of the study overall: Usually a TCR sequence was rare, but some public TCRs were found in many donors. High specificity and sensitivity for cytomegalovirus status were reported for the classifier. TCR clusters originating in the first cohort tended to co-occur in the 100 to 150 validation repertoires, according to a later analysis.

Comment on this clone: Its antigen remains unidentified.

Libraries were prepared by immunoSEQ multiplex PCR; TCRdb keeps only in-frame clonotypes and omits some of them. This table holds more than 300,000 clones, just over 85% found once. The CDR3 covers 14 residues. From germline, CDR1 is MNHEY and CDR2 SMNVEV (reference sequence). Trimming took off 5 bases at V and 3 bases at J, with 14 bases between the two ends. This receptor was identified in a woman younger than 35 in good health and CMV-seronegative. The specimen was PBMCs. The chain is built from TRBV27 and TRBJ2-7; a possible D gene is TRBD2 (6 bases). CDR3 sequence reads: CASSQSTGVYEQYF. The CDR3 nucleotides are TGTGCCAGCAGTCAATCGACGGGAGTCTACGAGCAGTACTTC.